This T cell receptor (beta chain) was sequenced for a study of T cell responses to AZD1222 COVID-19 vaccine. Broader study findings: Spike-wide coverage was observed for vaccine-associated CD4 TCRs, with dominant responses at 160-218 and 743-854. The study reported that nearly half of spike-specific TCRs target unmutated variant regions.

Germline V gene sequence: CDR1 MNHEY, CDR2 SVGAGI. V was pared by 6 bases and J by 7 bases, with 11 bases of the junction left unmatched. The CDR3 is 14 amino acids. The analysis combined second doses at about 4 or about 12 weeks. Regarding this clone: Its antigen is not identified.

The repertoire was sequenced with immunoSEQ multiplex PCR; TCRdb's copy has only in-frame clones and lacks some. This sample has 200,000 or so clones; approximately 94% occur once, and the top ten carry roughly 0.99%. The specimen was peripheral blood, collected 28 days after the second AZD1222 dose. This TCR was sampled from an adult who received the AZD1222 COVID-19 vaccine. V usage is TRBV6-5 and J usage is TRBJ1-2, with 7 bases matching TRBD1. CDR3 residues: CASRDIQGFSGYTF. DNA for the CDR3: TGTGCCAGCAGGGACATACAGGGGTTTAGTGGCTACACCTTC.